The 7 T cell receptor beta chains below come from one sample, sequenced in a study of radiotherapy plus CTLA-4 blockade in lung cancer. Clones were read by immunoSEQ multiplex PCR, and TCRdb kept only the in-frame ones, dropping some. Altogether approximately 85,000 clones are present, 86% being singletons, with the ten largest covering about 2%. This specimen consisted of peripheral blood, obtained from a patient treated with radiotherapy plus ipilimumab. The receptor source for this set is a human donor with non-small cell lung cancer who had a partial response to radiotherapy plus ipilimumab.

The chain carries TRBV28 and TRBJ1-1; 7 bases map to TRBD1. CDR1 is MDHEN and CDR2 is SYDVKM in the germline V gene. The CDR3 is 15 residues long. The V segment lost 5 bases and the J segment 6 bases; nucleotides outside the gene matches: 12. As DNA, the CDR3 is TGTGCCAGCAGTACTCACAGGGGAAAAAAACCTGAAGCTTTCTTT. The encoded protein is CASSTHRGKKPEAFF.

The gene calls are TRBV11-1 and TRBJ2-2, with D possibly TRBD2 on 5 matching bases. Deletions cut 1 base from V and 0 bases from J, with 6 bases between. Per the germline V gene, CDR1 is SGHAT and CDR2 is FQDESV (reference sequence). The CDR3 length is 15 residues. The CDR3 loop reads CASSLGRANTGELFF. The CDR3 nucleotides are TGTGCCAGCAGCTTAGGGCGGGCGAACACCGGGGAGCTGTTTTTT.

This chain joins TRBV27 and TRBJ1-2; weak D call: TRBD1 (5 bases). CDR1 and CDR2 from the germline V gene are MNHEY and SMNVEV (reference sequence). This CDR3 has 14 amino acids. The ends were cut back, 3 bases at V and 2 bases at J, with 10 bases in the middle. CDR3 region: CASSFGGLNYGYTF. DNA for the CDR3: TGTGCCAGCAGTTTCGGGGGATTAAACTATGGCTACACCTTC.

The CDR3 DNA is TGTGCCAGTAGCCCCGGGACAGGGGACGGCTACACCTTC. Protein: CASSPGTGDGYTF. V is TRBV19 and J is TRBJ1-2; 10 bases agree with TRBD1. Trimming at V came to 6 bases and at J to 8 bases, leaving 6 bases not matched to a gene. The CDR3 sequence is 13 residues long. CDR1 is LNHDA, CDR2 SQIVND, per germline (reference sequence).

The chain has TRBV5-1 and TRBJ2-2; 9 bases are a match to TRBD1. The CDR3 totals 16 residues. Germline CDR1 is SGHRS and CDR2 is YFSETQ. Trimming at V came to 0 bases and at J to 7 bases, leaving 7 bases not matched to a gene. The CDR3 sequence: CASSLAAGTGIGELFF. CDR3 bases: TGCGCCAGCAGCTTGGCCGCCGGGACAGGGATCGGGGAGCTGTTTTTT.

This clone was counted a few times. V is TRBV7-8 and J is TRBJ1-3, with TRBD1 identical over 7 bases. Trimming took 1 base from V and 0 from J; bases not matched to a gene: 9. Germline CDR1 is SGHVS and CDR2 is FQNEAQ. CDR3 length: 18 amino acids. CDR3 protein: CASSLGVGRGSSGNTIYF. Here the CDR3 DNA reads TGTGCCAGCAGCTTAGGGGTAGGCAGGGGGAGCTCTGGAAACACCATATATTTT.

This clone was counted a single time. J is TRBJ2-6 and V is TRBV7-9; D is perhaps TRBD1 (5 bases). The V end was cut by 4 bases, the J end by 0 bases, with 16 bases between. The CDR3 is made up of 18 amino acids. Per the germline V gene, CDR1 is SEHNR and CDR2 is FQNEAQ (reference sequence). The CDR3 DNA reads as TGTGCCAGCAGCTCCCCTGGGGCCGAAATCTCTGGGGCCAACGTCCTGACTTTC. Translating it yields CASSSPGAEISGANVLTF. The full variable domain, completed using reference TRBV7-9 and TRBJ2-6, is DTGVSQNPRHKITKRGQNVTFRCDPISEHNRLYWYRQTLGQGPEFLTYFQNEAQLEKSRLLSDRFSAERPKGSFSTLEIQRTEQGDSAMYLCASSSPGAEISGANVLTFGAGSRLTVL.